A selection of T cell receptor beta chains follows, all from one sample in a study of blood T cell repertoires in COVID-19. TCRdb keeps only in-frame clones here, not all; method: immunoSEQ multiplex PCR. The table includes around 200,000 clones, over 75% detected once. Sequenced sample: peripheral blood. Receptors were obtained from a man between 35 and 55 years old with active or convalescent COVID-19. Both conserved end residues are part of each CDR3. D genes are given only for firm matches. Size tells how often a clone was seen (once, few, many) or the class of an expanded clone, and some rows leave it out.

j_call: TRBJ1-2; clone_size: -; d_call: -; v_call: TRBV5-1; cdr3_aa: CASSYPPDGYTF; cdr3_nt: TGCGCCAGCAGCTATCCCCCTGATGGCTACACCTTC
j_call: TRBJ1-1; clone_size: once; d_call: -; v_call: TRBV18; cdr3_aa: CASSPRSDTEAFF; cdr3_nt: TGTGCCAGCTCACCGAGGAGCGACACTGAAGCTTTCTTT
j_call: TRBJ1-6; clone_size: -; d_call: TRBD1; v_call: TRBV30; cdr3_aa: CAWGDRPNSPLHF; cdr3_nt: TGTGCCTGGGGGGACAGGCCCAATTCACCCCTCCACTTT
j_call: TRBJ2-1; clone_size: once; d_call: TRBD2; v_call: TRBV2; cdr3_aa: CASSGGTSNEQFF; cdr3_nt: TGTGCCAGCAGTGGAGGGACTAGCAATGAGCAGTTCTTC
j_call: TRBJ2-2; clone_size: -; d_call: -; v_call: TRBV19; cdr3_aa: CASSMAQNTGELFF; cdr3_nt: TGTGCCAGTAGTATGGCCCAGAACACCGGGGAGCTGTTTTTT
j_call: TRBJ1-2; clone_size: -; d_call: -; v_call: TRBV5-6; cdr3_aa: CASSRAGGRGYTF; cdr3_nt: TGTGCCAGCAGCCGAGCGGGCGGGAGAGGCTACACCTTC
j_call: TRBJ1-2; clone_size: -; d_call: -; v_call: TRBV28; cdr3_aa: CASSPIGQLRNYGYTF; cdr3_nt: TGTGCCAGCAGTCCTATAGGACAGCTAAGAAACTATGGCTACACCTTC
j_call: TRBJ2-2; clone_size: -; d_call: -; v_call: TRBV6-4; cdr3_aa: CASSDGSSTGELFF; cdr3_nt: TGTGCCAGCAGTGACGGCTCTTCCACCGGGGAGCTGTTTTTT
j_call: TRBJ2-7; clone_size: -; d_call: TRBD2; v_call: TRBV3-1/TRBV3-2; cdr3_aa: CASSHHGRGGFSYEQYF; cdr3_nt: TGTGCCAGCAGCCATCACGGTCGGGGGGGGTTTTCCTACGAGCAGTACTTC
j_call: TRBJ2-5; clone_size: few; d_call: -; v_call: TRBV2; cdr3_aa: CASSLLEETQYF; cdr3_nt: TGTGCCAGCAGCCTCCTAGAAGAGACCCAGTACTTC
j_call: TRBJ2-1; clone_size: -; d_call: -; v_call: TRBV7-9; cdr3_aa: CASSSISSSYNEQFF; cdr3_nt: TGTGCCAGCAGCTCCATTAGCAGCTCCTACAATGAGCAGTTCTTC
j_call: TRBJ2-3; clone_size: -; d_call: -; v_call: TRBV5-1; cdr3_aa: CASRPGRGSTDTQYF; cdr3_nt: TGCGCCAGCAGACCCGGACGCGGGAGCACAGATACGCAGTATTTT
j_call: TRBJ1-1; clone_size: -; d_call: TRBD1; v_call: TRBV4-1; cdr3_aa: CASSQGQLMNTEAFF; cdr3_nt: TGCGCCAGCAGCCAGGGACAGCTCATGAACACTGAAGCTTTCTTT
j_call: TRBJ1-4; clone_size: -; d_call: -; v_call: TRBV5-1; cdr3_aa: CASSLDGGTTNEKLFF; cdr3_nt: TGCGCCAGCAGCTTGGATGGGGGCACGACTAATGAAAAACTGTTTTTT
j_call: TRBJ1-1; clone_size: -; d_call: TRBD1; v_call: TRBV9; cdr3_aa: CASSVLMAGGDTEAFF; cdr3_nt: TGTGCCAGCAGCGTACTCATGGCAGGGGGAGACACTGAAGCTTTCTTT
j_call: TRBJ1-4; clone_size: -; d_call: -; v_call: TRBV4-2; cdr3_aa: CASSRQDFNEKLFF; cdr3_nt: TGTGCCAGCAGCCGCCAGGACTTTAATGAAAAACTGTTTTTT
j_call: TRBJ2-2; clone_size: -; d_call: -; v_call: TRBV15; cdr3_aa: CAIRDFNTGELFF; cdr3_nt: TGTGCCATCCGGGACTTCAACACCGGGGAGCTGTTTTTT
j_call: TRBJ1-3; clone_size: -; d_call: -; v_call: TRBV4-2; cdr3_aa: CASSQDLDSLSAIYF; cdr3_nt: TGTGCCAGCAGCCAAGATCTCGACAGCCTGAGCGCCATATATTTT
j_call: TRBJ2-7; clone_size: -; d_call: -; v_call: TRBV4-1; cdr3_aa: CASSPGVVSYEQYF; cdr3_nt: TGCGCCAGCAGCCCCGGGGTTGTCTCCTACGAGCAGTACTTC
j_call: TRBJ1-6; clone_size: once; d_call: -; v_call: TRBV11-2; cdr3_aa: CASSYRGGENGNSPLHF; cdr3_nt: TGTGCCAGCAGCTACAGAGGTGGGGAGAATGGTAATTCACCCCTCCACTTT
j_call: TRBJ1-5; clone_size: few; d_call: -; v_call: TRBV6-6; cdr3_aa: CASSYVGGNGNQPQHF; cdr3_nt: TGTGCCAGCAGTTACGTAGGGGGTAATGGCAATCAGCCCCAGCATTTT
j_call: TRBJ1-2; clone_size: -; d_call: -; v_call: TRBV12-2; cdr3_aa: CASRLVLDTYYGYTF; cdr3_nt: TGTGCAAGTCGCTTAGTTTTAGACACCTACTATGGCTACACCTTC
j_call: TRBJ1-3; clone_size: -; d_call: TRBD1; v_call: TRBV27; cdr3_aa: CAILVDRGGNTIYF; cdr3_nt: TGTGCCATACTCGTGGACAGGGGGGGAAACACCATATATTTT
j_call: TRBJ1-3; clone_size: -; d_call: -; v_call: TRBV21-1; cdr3_aa: CATGTGTGNTGNTIYF; cdr3_nt: TGTGCCACAGGAACCGGGACAGGGAACACTGGAAACACCATATATTTT
j_call: TRBJ1-5; clone_size: -; d_call: -; v_call: TRBV6-1; cdr3_aa: CASSDLRQPQHF; cdr3_nt: TGTGCCAGCAGTGATCTTCGTCAGCCCCAGCATTTT
j_call: TRBJ1-5; clone_size: -; d_call: TRBD1; v_call: TRBV19; cdr3_aa: CASSSRTGGRQPQHF; cdr3_nt: TGTGCCAGTAGTTCCCGGACAGGGGGAAGACAGCCCCAGCATTTT
j_call: TRBJ1-4; clone_size: few; d_call: -; v_call: TRBV18; cdr3_aa: CASSIQGNEKLFF; cdr3_nt: TGTGCCAGCTCAATCCAGGGTAATGAAAAACTGTTTTTT
j_call: TRBJ2-5; clone_size: -; d_call: -; v_call: TRBV5-1; cdr3_aa: CASSLGSEETQYF; cdr3_nt: TGCGCCAGCAGCTTGGGCTCAGAAGAGACCCAGTACTTC
j_call: TRBJ1-2; clone_size: -; d_call: TRBD1; v_call: TRBV6-5; cdr3_aa: CASTKQGDYGYTF; cdr3_nt: TGTGCCAGCACTAAGCAGGGGGACTATGGCTACACCTTC
j_call: TRBJ2-5; clone_size: -; d_call: TRBD2; v_call: TRBV4-3; cdr3_aa: CASSPNPRLAGGAQYF; cdr3_nt: TGCGCCAGCAGCCCAAACCCCCGACTAGCGGGAGGAGCCCAGTACTTC
j_call: TRBJ1-6; clone_size: -; d_call: TRBD1; v_call: TRBV30; cdr3_aa: CAWNRQGGYNSPLHF; cdr3_nt: TGTGCCTGGAATAGACAGGGGGGCTATAATTCACCCCTCCACTTT
j_call: TRBJ1-1; clone_size: -; d_call: TRBD1; v_call: TRBV6-5; cdr3_aa: CASRPSWTGNTEAFF; cdr3_nt: TGTGCCAGCAGGCCTTCCTGGACAGGCAACACTGAAGCTTTCTTT
j_call: TRBJ2-3; clone_size: -; d_call: TRBD2; v_call: TRBV5-4; cdr3_aa: CASSSKLAGGPTDTQYF; cdr3_nt: TGTGCCAGCAGCTCAAAACTAGCGGGGGGGCCCACAGATACGCAGTATTTT
j_call: TRBJ1-6; clone_size: -; d_call: -; v_call: TRBV24-1; cdr3_aa: CATSGSQYNSPLHF; cdr3_nt: TGTGCCACCAGTGGGAGCCAGTATAATTCACCCCTCCACTTT
j_call: TRBJ1-2; clone_size: -; d_call: TRBD1; v_call: TRBV7-2; cdr3_aa: CASSRQGKGATF; cdr3_nt: TGTGCCAGCAGCCGACAGGGGAAGGGGGCCACCTTC
j_call: TRBJ1-5; clone_size: -; d_call: -; v_call: TRBV12-3/TRBV12-4; cdr3_aa: CASSWTDNQPQHF; cdr3_nt: TGTGCCAGCAGTTGGACAGATAATCAGCCCCAGCATTTT
j_call: TRBJ2-1; clone_size: -; d_call: TRBD2; v_call: TRBV4-1; cdr3_aa: CASSSLAGGYNEQFF; cdr3_nt: TGCGCCAGCAGTAGTCTAGCGGGGGGCTACAATGAGCAGTTCTTC
j_call: TRBJ1-2; clone_size: -; d_call: -; v_call: TRBV19; cdr3_aa: CASSITNYGYTF; cdr3_nt: TGTGCCAGTAGTATCACTAACTATGGCTACACCTTC
j_call: TRBJ1-2; clone_size: -; d_call: -; v_call: TRBV2; cdr3_aa: CASSAVSYGYTF; cdr3_nt: TGTGCCAGCAGTGCCGTCAGCTATGGCTACACCTTC
j_call: TRBJ2-5; clone_size: -; d_call: TRBD2; v_call: TRBV3-1/TRBV3-2; cdr3_aa: CASSRLGLAGVPRGETQYF; cdr3_nt: TGTGCCAGCAGCAGGTTGGGACTAGCGGGGGTCCCAAGGGGAGAGACCCAGTACTTC
j_call: TRBJ2-7; clone_size: -; d_call: TRBD1; v_call: TRBV2; cdr3_aa: CASVGQGAPYEQYF; cdr3_nt: TGTGCCAGCGTGGGACAGGGGGCCCCCTACGAGCAGTACTTC
j_call: TRBJ1-1; clone_size: -; d_call: -; v_call: TRBV7-2; cdr3_aa: CASSLNRVGTEAFF; cdr3_nt: TGTGCCAGCAGCTTAAACAGGGTGGGCACTGAAGCTTTCTTT
j_call: TRBJ1-4; clone_size: -; d_call: -; v_call: TRBV19; cdr3_aa: CASSIEAVTLGEKLFF; cdr3_nt: TGTGCCAGTAGTATAGAAGCCGTGACACTTGGAGAAAAACTGTTTTTT
j_call: TRBJ2-7; clone_size: -; d_call: TRBD1; v_call: TRBV6-5; cdr3_aa: CASSQTGGIVYEQYF; cdr3_nt: TGTGCCAGCAGTCAAACAGGGGGCATAGTCTACGAGCAGTACTTC
j_call: TRBJ1-1; clone_size: -; d_call: TRBD1; v_call: TRBV9; cdr3_aa: CASSETAGGNTEAFF; cdr3_nt: TGTGCCAGCAGCGAAACCGCAGGGGGAAACACTGAAGCTTTCTTT
j_call: TRBJ2-1; clone_size: -; d_call: TRBD1; v_call: TRBV9; cdr3_aa: CASSVGPAGGNEQFF; cdr3_nt: TGTGCCAGCAGCGTAGGACCGGCAGGGGGCAATGAGCAGTTCTTC
j_call: TRBJ2-5; clone_size: -; d_call: TRBD1; v_call: TRBV7-8; cdr3_aa: CASSLTTGTETQYF; cdr3_nt: TGTGCCAGCAGCTTGACGACAGGGACGGAGACCCAGTACTTC
j_call: TRBJ2-3; clone_size: -; d_call: TRBD1; v_call: TRBV7-3; cdr3_aa: CASTDRGTDTQYF; cdr3_nt: TGTGCCAGCACCGACAGGGGTACAGATACGCAGTATTTT
j_call: TRBJ1-4; clone_size: -; d_call: TRBD1; v_call: TRBV30; cdr3_aa: CAWATTGGTNEKLFF; cdr3_nt: TGTGCCTGGGCAACAACAGGGGGCACTAATGAAAAACTGTTTTTT
j_call: TRBJ1-2; clone_size: once; d_call: -; v_call: TRBV28; cdr3_aa: CASTRVYGLDGYTF; cdr3_nt: TGTGCCAGCACTCGGGTTTACGGGTTGGATGGCTACACCTTC
j_call: TRBJ2-2; clone_size: -; d_call: TRBD1; v_call: TRBV6-5; cdr3_aa: CASRTGGTGSGELFF; cdr3_nt: TGTGCCAGCCGGACTGGGGGGACAGGGTCCGGGGAGCTGTTTTTT
j_call: TRBJ2-7; clone_size: -; d_call: TRBD1; v_call: TRBV29-1; cdr3_aa: CSVTGQVSYEQYF; cdr3_nt: TGCAGCGTCACGGGACAGGTTTCCTACGAGCAGTACTTC
j_call: TRBJ1-3; clone_size: -; d_call: -; v_call: TRBV7-9; cdr3_aa: CASRREYGLTSSGNTIYF; cdr3_nt: TGTGCCAGCAGGCGAGAGTACGGTCTAACGAGCTCTGGAAACACCATATATTTT
j_call: TRBJ1-3; clone_size: few; d_call: -; v_call: TRBV18; cdr3_aa: CASSPPNRSSGNTIYF; cdr3_nt: TGTGCCAGCTCACCACCTAACAGGAGCTCTGGAAACACCATATATTTT
j_call: TRBJ1-2; clone_size: -; d_call: -; v_call: TRBV2; cdr3_aa: CASSEQGRGYTF; cdr3_nt: TGTGCCAGCAGCGAACAGGGTCGAGGCTACACCTTC
j_call: TRBJ2-1; clone_size: once; d_call: TRBD1; v_call: TRBV7-9; cdr3_aa: CASSLWLLRQGGNKREQFF; cdr3_nt: TGTGCCAGCAGCTTATGGCTGCTGAGACAGGGGGGTAATAAGCGTGAGCAGTTCTTC
j_call: TRBJ1-1; clone_size: -; d_call: -; v_call: TRBV19; cdr3_aa: CASSAGRGTEAFF; cdr3_nt: TGTGCCAGTAGTGCGGGCCGGGGGACTGAAGCTTTCTTT
j_call: TRBJ1-6; clone_size: -; d_call: TRBD1; v_call: TRBV6-5; cdr3_aa: CASSLDRGGSPLHF; cdr3_nt: TGTGCCAGCAGTCTTGACAGGGGTGGTTCACCCCTCCACTTT
j_call: TRBJ1-1; clone_size: -; d_call: -; v_call: TRBV5-4; cdr3_aa: CASSLNSGNTEAFF; cdr3_nt: TGTGCCAGCAGCTTGAATTCGGGGAACACTGAAGCTTTCTTT